The 2 T cell receptor beta chains listed next were all sequenced from one sample in a study of beta chain features in type 1 diabetes. TCRB transcripts that were expressed got sequenced, as all of the isolated RNA had been reverse transcribed. Using immunoSEQ multiplex PCR, the repertoire was profiled, and TCRdb retains in-frame clones only, with some absent. The sample records a few hundred thousand clones, 25% to 30% being singletons. Input material: central memory CD4+ T cells from blood. The receptors shown here come from a man aged 30 to 39 in good health.

This rearrangement joins TRBV7-9 to TRBJ1-2; the D gene is possibly TRBD1 (6 bases). The CDR3 runs 13 residues. Trimming removed 5 bases at V and 6 bases at J, with 13 bases between. Germline V CDR1 and CDR2: SEHNR, FQNEAQ (reference sequence). CDR3 coding DNA: TGTGCCAGCAGCCCGCAGGGGCCGGATGGCTACACCTTC. This gives the protein CASSPQGPDGYTF. Combining the CDR3 with reference TRBV7-9 and TRBJ1-2 gives the whole variable domain DTGVSQNPRHKITKRGQNVTFRCDPISEHNRLYWYRQTLGQGPEFLTYFQNEAQLEKSRLLSDRFSAERPKGSFSTLEIQRTEQGDSAMYLCASSPQGPDGYTFGSGTRLTVV.

The gene calls are TRBV28 and TRBJ2-7; tentative D call: TRBD2 (6 bases). In germline, CDR1 is MDHEN, CDR2 SYDVKM. Between the trimmed V and J ends, which lost 3 bases and 2 bases, there was a span of 14 bases. This CDR3 has 15 residues. The CDR3 DNA follows: TGTGCCAGCAGTTTTTGGCGGGGTCAAACCTACGAGCAGTACTTC. It specifies CASSFWRGQTYEQYF.